The entry below describes one T cell receptor beta chain. The data are from a study of T cells in Graves' hyperthyroidism and ophthalmopathy. The CDR3 consists of 15 residues. Germline lookup yields CDR1 MNHGY and CDR2 SVAAGI. V lost 4 bases and J lost 7; bases outside the gene matches: 8. The CDR3 regions of TCR beta were amplified from RNA transcripts. With the HTBI primer set, the TCR CDR3 went through a first round of RT-PCR. Each CDR3 protein gets one entry after TCRdb re-called the multiplex PCR reads with MiXCR. The data contain about 400,000 distinct CDR3 sequences, about 15% of them seen just once; the ten biggest clones take up roughly 7.4%.

This receptor was taken from a woman aged 18-30 years with Graves' hyperthyroidism. Sequenced material: blood. The chain couples TRBV6-9 to TRBJ2-2, with TRBD2 identical over 8 bases. CDR3 DNA: TGTGCCAGCAGTTCCTACGGGAGGGGCAGCGGGGAGCTGTTTTTT. Protein sequence: CASSSYGRGSGELFF.